What follows are 5 T cell receptor beta chains derived from one specimen sequenced in a study of blood T cell repertoires in COVID-19. Clones were sequenced by immunoSEQ multiplex PCR, and TCRdb holds only the in-frame ones, with some missing. The profile shows about 300,000 clones, about 89% of them singletons. What was sequenced was peripheral blood. The receptors originated from a man aged 35 to 55 with acute or convalescent COVID-19.

The chain recombines TRBV9 with TRBJ2-1, with 7 bases that match TRBD1. V dropped 0 bases and J dropped 2; count of bases not matched to a gene: 5. The CDR3 has 16 amino acids. The germline CDR1 and CDR2 sequences are SGDLS and YYNGEE. The CDR3 sequence: CASSVDEGAAYNEQFF. The CDR3 DNA reads as TGTGCCAGCAGCGTAGACGAGGGGGCGGCCTACAATGAGCAGTTCTTC.

The chain is built from TRBV11-2 and TRBJ2-2, with a tentative D call TRBD2 (6 bases). Germline assignment: CDR1 SGHAT and CDR2 FQNNGV. The CDR3 totals 18 residues. V lost 7 bases and J 7 bases, leaving 28 bases between the germline ends. This chain's CDR3 is CASTLGGDGLVWGGELFF. Here the CDR3 DNA reads TGTGCCAGCACCTTGGGGGGTGACGGCCTGGTGTGGGGCGGGGAGCTGTTTTTT.

This chain connects TRBV7-7 to TRBJ2-2; 10 nucleotides agree with TRBD2. Germline trimming cut 5 bases from V and 4 bases from J; bases unmatched to any gene: 7. This CDR3 is 16 amino acids long. Germline V gives CDR1 SSHAT, CDR2 FNYEAQ (reference sequence). The CDR3 loop is CASSRTSGESTGELFF. The CDR3 region has the DNA TGTGCCAGCAGCAGAACTAGCGGGGAGTCCACCGGGGAGCTGTTTTTT.

About this clone: At one boundary the junction diverges from the germline segment, which might be a read error. The rearrangement uses TRBV6-5 and TRBJ2-5; possible D gene TRBD2, 5 bases. Germline CDR1 MNHEY, CDR2 SVGAGI. This CDR3 has 14 amino acids. The CDR3 DNA sequence: TGTGCCACCAGTTACGGTGCGGGTCAAGAGACCCAGTACTTC. This translates into CATSYGAGQETQYF.

The chain has TRBV19 and TRBJ2-1; 7 bases map to TRBD1. The CDR3 loop spans 14 amino acids. The ends lost 3 bases at V and 5 bases at J; junction bases unmatched: 4. Germline V gives CDR1 LNHDA, CDR2 SQIVND (reference sequence). This chain's CDR3 is CASSILGQNNEQFF. The CDR3 DNA sequence: TGTGCCAGTAGTATTCTGGGACAGAACAATGAGCAGTTCTTC.